These T cell receptor beta chains were read from a single sample in a study of T cell responses to AZD1222 COVID-19 vaccine. The method was immunoSEQ multiplex PCR; TCRdb's version includes in-frame clones alone and lacks a portion of them. There are around 100,000 clones in the sample; roughly 87% occur only once, and about 2.5% lies in the top ten. The source material was peripheral blood, sampled 28 days after the second AZD1222 dose. The receptor source for this set is an adult who received the AZD1222 COVID-19 vaccine. Each CDR3 is given with its conserved first and last residue. The D gene is left open where the match is weak. Size values are once, few and many counts, or a class for expanded clones, and some rows have none.

TRBJ2-1 TRBD1 - TRBV7-9 TGTGCCAGCAGCCGCCTGACAGGGAACTACAATGAGCAGTTCTTC CASSRLTGNYNEQFF
TRBJ1-3 - - TRBV7-7 TGTGCTAGCAGCTTAGAGCATACAGGGCCTGGAAACACCATATATTTT CASSLEHTGPGNTIYF
TRBJ2-2 TRBD1 once TRBV3-1/TRBV3-2 TGTGCCAGCCTCGGGCAGGGGGTTACCGGGGAGCTGTTTTTT CASLGQGVTGELFF
TRBJ2-1 - - TRBV6-2/TRBV6-3 TGTGCCAGCAGTTACCTGTCGGACAATGAGCAGTTCTTC CASSYLSDNEQFF
TRBJ1-1 - - TRBV7-9 TGTGCCAGCAGCCCCTACCCGGGGGGAGGTCTGAACACTGAAGCTTTCTTT CASSPYPGGGLNTEAFF
TRBJ2-7 - - TRBV25-1 TGTGCCGGGATGCCTGGACACTCCTTCTCCTACGAGCAGTACTTC CAGMPGHSFSYEQYF
TRBJ1-4 TRBD1 - TRBV5-1 TGCGCCAGCAGCTTGATAGGACAGGGAGATGAAAAACTGTTTTTT CASSLIGQGDEKLFF
TRBJ2-7 - - TRBV19 TGTGCCAGTAGTATCGGAGTTACACTCTACTCCTACGAGCAGTACTTC CASSIGVTLYSYEQYF
TRBJ2-7 TRBD1 - TRBV29-1 TGCAGCGTTGAAAGGACAGGGGCATCCTACGAGCAGTACTTC CSVERTGASYEQYF
TRBJ1-1 - - TRBV14 TGTGCCAGCAGCCAAGAGTTGAACACTGTGAACACTGAAGCTTTCTTT CASSQELNTVNTEAFF
TRBJ1-5 - - TRBV7-8 TGTGCCAGCAGCTTAGTAAAGGGTCAGCCCCAGCATTTT CASSLVKGQPQHF
TRBJ1-6 - - TRBV15 TGTGCCACCAGCAGAGATAGAACAGGTCGTTATAATTCACCCCTCCACTTT CATSRDRTGRYNSPLHF
TRBJ2-2 TRBD1 - TRBV9 TGTGCCAGCAGCGTAGAGGACAGGGGGCTTCAGAACACCGGGGAGCTGTTTTTT CASSVEDRGLQNTGELFF
TRBJ2-5 TRBD2 - TRBV5-6 TGTGCCAGCAGCCCAAGCGGGAGTGGGGGGGAGACCCAGTACTTC CASSPSGSGGETQYF
TRBJ2-1 TRBD2 - TRBV5-1 TGCGCCAGCAGTTCGGGACTAGCGGGAGTAAATGAGCAGTTCTTC CASSSGLAGVNEQFF
TRBJ1-1 TRBD1 - TRBV4-3 TGCGCCAGCAGTCGACAGGGAAGTACTGAAGCTTTCTTT CASSRQGSTEAFF
TRBJ1-1 - - TRBV7-9 TGTGCCAGCAGCGAAGAGGCAGGGGAGCTTTTGAACACTGAAGCTTTCTTT CASSEEAGELLNTEAFF